This T cell receptor beta chain is from a study of T cells expressing NK-cell markers. TCRdb reprocessed the 5' RACE reads, with one entry per CDR3 protein and no DNA. Its clone listing holds 200,000 to 300,000 distinct CDR3 sequences. Sample: blood T cells: a sorted CD56 or NKG2C T cell subset, CD4+ or CD8+ T cells, or bulk PBMC T cells (not recorded which). The receptor's source is a man aged 18 to 30 in good health.

CDR3 protein: CASSHRRQRQETQYF. The V and J genes are TRBV3-1 and TRBJ2-5; checking the TCRdb D call of TRBD1 is not possible without DNA. Germline V CDR1 and CDR2: LGHDT, YNNKEL (reference sequence). The CDR3 covers 15 residues.